This TCR gamma chain appears in the sequencing data of a study of Vδ1+ human thymocytes. Study-level results: Bulk repertoire data may be misinterpreted because of unexpected Vdelta2 sequences. Thymic TRG and TRD repertoires appeared highly polyclonal, with Gaussian CDR3 length distributions. Many TRG clonotypes were shared between donors; TRD repertoires were essentially private.

This clone has a handful of counts. The target antigen is unknown. J gave up 3 bases and V 6 bases, and 10 bases lay outside the gene matches. Germline-derived CDR1 and CDR2 are VENAVY and YDSYNSRV. There are 15 residues in the CDR3. The template was reverse-transcribed extracted RNA. The CDR3 regions were amplified by multiplex PCR from V-gene primers to a constant-region primer. TCRdb re-processed the multiplex PCR reads using CATT. The sample consists of tens of thousands of gamma-chain clones, around 20% of them appearing once. The genes are TRGV8 and TRGJP1. This TCR was sampled from a girl under two years old who had congenital heart surgery. Sequenced input: Vdelta1+ gamma-delta thymocytes from the thymus. Described subset: FACS-sorted CD3+ TCRalphabeta- TCRVdelta1+ TCRVdelta2- thymocytes. The CDR3 loop is CATWSGGATGWFKIF. The CDR3 DNA reads TGTGCCACCTGGTCCGGGGGGGCCACTGGTTGGTTCAAGATATTT.